The 7 T cell receptor beta chains in this list originate from one sample, sequenced in a study of identical twins. MiXCR, applied by TCRdb to the 5' RACE reads, yields one record per CDR3 protein. The repertoire consists of about 660,000 distinct CDR3 sequences, with 8% to 9% occurring once and the leading ten covering 0.98%. This same sample was also part of a study on yellow fever vaccine responses in identical twins.

Sequenced sample: PBMCs. The receptors stem from a woman between 18 and 29 years old in good health.

This clonotype has at least ten counts. V and J are TRBV4-3 and TRBJ1-1; D not resolved. This CDR3 spans 14 amino acids. Germline assignment: CDR1 LGHNA and CDR2 YSLEER. Trimming stripped 0 bases from V and 0 bases from J, with 5 bases between. The CDR3, as DNA: TGCGCCAGCAGCCAAGAAGGCATGAACACTGAAGCTTTCTTT. Amino acids: CASSQEGMNTEAFF.

This clonotype was counted a few times. The chain carries TRBV6-1 and TRBJ2-7; TRBD1 aligns across 9 bases. CDR1 and CDR2 from the germline V gene are MNHNS and SASEGT. The junction had 10 bases not matched to a gene; V was cut back by 5 bases and J by 5 bases. The CDR3 loop spans 15 amino acids. In nucleotides, the CDR3 is TGTGCCAGCAGTCTTACAGGGGGCGCAAGCCACGAGCAGTACTTC. It specifies CASSLTGGASHEQYF.

Only a few counts were recorded for this clonotype. The chain uses TRBV6-2 or TRBV6-3 and TRBJ2-7, with 11 bases matching TRBD2. This CDR3 region has 18 residues. Germline-derived CDR1 and CDR2 are MNHEY and SVGEGT. V shed 2 bases and J 0 bases; nucleotides not matched to a gene: 9. CDR3 in DNA: TGTGCCAGCAGTTACGCCCGACTAGCGGGACACGACTCCTACGAGCAGTACTTC. Translated, it gives CASSYARLAGHDSYEQYF.

This clonotype has more than one count but fewer than ten. The CDR3 spells CSVWWALGGNEQFF. The CDR3 coding sequence is TGCAGCGTTTGGTGGGCCTTAGGGGGGAATGAGCAGTTCTTC. The genes are TRBV29-1 and TRBJ2-1; D could derive from TRBD1 or TRBD2 (6 bases each). The germline CDR1 and CDR2 sequences are SQVTM and ANQGSEA. V was clipped by 5 bases and J by 7 bases, with 18 bases between them. This CDR3 comprises 14 residues.

This clonotype showed up just a few times. The chain uses TRBV9 and TRBJ2-7, with 8 bases identical to TRBD1. The CDR3 has 14 amino acids. Germline CDR1 is SGDLS and CDR2 is YYNGEE. Losses at the gene ends were 0 bases for V and 7 bases for J; bases not matched to a gene: 6. CDR3 DNA: TGTGCCAGCAGCGTAGGCCAGGGGGCGGTTGAGCAGTACTTC. The encoded protein is CASSVGQGAVEQYF. Full variable domain (outside the CDR3, taken from reference TRBV9 and TRBJ2-7): DSGVTQTPKHLITATGQRVTLRCSPRSGDLSVYWYQQSLDQGLQFLIQYYNGEERAKGNILERFSAQQFPDLHSELNLSSLELGDSALYFCASSVGQGAVEQYFGPGTRLTVT.

This clonotype was recorded a few times. This sequence joins TRBV9 and TRBJ2-6, with TRBD1 as a possible D gene (5 bases). Trimming took 4 bases from V and 0 from J, leaving 8 bases between them. CDR1 is SGDLS and CDR2 is YYNGEE in the germline V gene. This CDR3 contains 15 residues. This CDR3 is CASSIRDSGANVLTF. In DNA, the CDR3 is TGTGCCAGCAGCATCAGGGACTCTGGGGCCAACGTCCTGACTTTC.

The chain's CDR3 is CSVGGGRGNREQYF. The CDR3 bases are TGCAGCGTTGGGGGTGGTCGGGGGAATCGCGAGCAGTACTTC. The J gene is TRBJ2-7, the V gene TRBV29-1; a possible D gene is TRBD2 (6 bases). CDR1 is SQVTM, CDR2 ANQGSEA, per germline. The V gene lost 4 bases and the J gene lost 6 bases, with 19 bases spanning the gap. This CDR3 has 14 residues.